The sequence of this TCR beta chain was determined in a study of blood T cell repertoires in COVID-19. For the study at large: Spain, Italy and the United States supplied samples that represented acute and convalescent COVID-19.

The CDR3 is 15 residues long. Germline V gene lookup returns CDR1 MDHEN and CDR2 SYDVKM. V trimming: 2 bases; J trimming: 3 bases; junction bases outside the gene matches: 4. Methods used by the authors: Estimation of nucleated cell counts was performed using reference gene primer amplification. Assay: immunoSEQ multiplex PCR; the TCRdb copy retains only in-frame clones and omits some. V, J and clone size reflect that table, while D and trimming were determined from the DNA. This table has under 45,000 clones, 80% to 90% appearing once. The V call is TRBV28, the J call TRBJ2-3, with TRBD2 matching 8 bases. Sequenced input: peripheral blood. This receptor was taken from a human donor in a cohort sampled during active COVID-19. The CDR3 sequence: CASSLIGRGTDTQYF. The CDR3 region has the DNA TGTGCCAGCAGTTTAATCGGGAGGGGTACAGATACGCAGTATTTT.